This T cell receptor beta chain comes out of a study of shared T cell receptors in the human thymus. Germline assignment: CDR1 MDHEN and CDR2 SYDVKM. CDR3 size: 15 residues. The V segment lost 1 base and the J segment 1 base; nucleotides outside the gene matches: 1. Libraries were prepared by immunoSEQ multiplex PCR; TCRdb keeps only in-frame clonotypes and omits some of them. The table has 450,000 to 650,000 clones, 75% to 85% seen once. Separately, the same data were catalogued under a study of human thymus T cells. Per that study: Thymus specimens were resections from corrective heart surgery. Biased V and J segment usage appeared in thymus and peripheral blood. Related research has reported that thymic repertoires overlap highly among unrelated individuals.

The receptor's source is a boy under two years old with a congenital heart defect. The chain uses TRBV28 and TRBJ2-3; 8 positions match TRBD1. The sequenced material came from thymocytes. CDR3 nucleotide sequence: TGTGCCAGCAGTTTATCAGGGGGCGGCACAGATACGCAGTATTTT. It encodes CASSLSGGGTDTQYF.